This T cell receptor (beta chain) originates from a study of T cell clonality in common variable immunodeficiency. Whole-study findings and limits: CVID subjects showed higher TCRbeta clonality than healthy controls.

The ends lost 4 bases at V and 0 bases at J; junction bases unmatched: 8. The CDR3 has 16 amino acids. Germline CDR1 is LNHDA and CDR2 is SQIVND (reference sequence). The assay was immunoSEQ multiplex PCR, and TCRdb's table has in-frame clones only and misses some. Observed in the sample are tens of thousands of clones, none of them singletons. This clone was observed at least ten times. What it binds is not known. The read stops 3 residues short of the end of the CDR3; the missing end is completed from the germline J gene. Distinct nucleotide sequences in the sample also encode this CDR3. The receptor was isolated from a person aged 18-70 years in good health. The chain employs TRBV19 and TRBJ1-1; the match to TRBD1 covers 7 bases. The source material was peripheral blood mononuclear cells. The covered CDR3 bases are TGTGCCAGTAGTACTCGGACAGGCGCTATGAACACTGAA. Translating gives CASSTRTGAMNTE. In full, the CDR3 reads CASSTRTGAMNTEAFF.